This T cell receptor beta chain was profiled in a study of radiotherapy plus CTLA-4 blockade in lung cancer. Turning to the study itself: Among all patients, 18% showed objective responses, while roughly 28% had disease control. Study observations and caveats: Among reported predictors of response, early blood T cell clone dynamics with interferon-beta performed best. Peripheral blood showed expansion of tumor-derived TCR clones after radiotherapy and ipilimumab.

TCRdb keeps only in-frame clones here, not all; method: immunoSEQ multiplex PCR. Of 55,000 to 80,000 clones listed, roughly three quarters are singletons. Turning to this clone: Its cognate antigen is unknown.

Patients with chemo-refractory metastatic non-small-cell lung cancer received focal radiation plus CTLA-4 blockade with ipilimumab. Germline loops: CDR1 MNHNY, CDR2 SVGAGI (reference sequence). This CDR3 has 15 residues. With 3 bases removed from V and 11 bases from J, the gap between germline ends came to 19 bases. The source of this sequence is a human donor with non-small cell lung cancer who had a complete response to radiotherapy plus ipilimumab. Sequences were derived from peripheral blood, sampled from a patient treated with radiotherapy plus ipilimumab. The chain joins TRBV6-6 to TRBJ1-4; possible D gene TRBD1, 6 bases. As DNA, the CDR3 is TGTGCCAGCAGTTATTCGGGCAGGACCGGACAGAAACTGTTTTTT. Translation: CASSYSGRTGQKLFF.